This T cell receptor (beta chain) was sequenced for a study of response to subunit inactivated influenza vaccine. TCRdb reanalysed the RT-PCR reads using MiXCR and keeps one entry per CDR3 protein. This sample has about 170,000 distinct CDR3 sequences, with 9.5% to 15% found just once. The germline CDR1 and CDR2 sequences are MDHEN and SYDVKM. J gave up 0 bases and V 6 bases, and 11 bases lay outside the gene matches. There are 17 residues in the CDR3. This clonotype was observed a handful of times. This sample also belongs to another study, concerning T cells expressing NK-cell markers. According to that study: UMIs accompanied the 5'RACE template switching by which TCR beta cDNA was made. Sorted CD3+CD56-NKG2C+, CD3+CD56+NKG2C+ and CD3+CD56+NKG2C- T cells supplied the TCR beta repertoires. Eight donors were sequenced, of whom seven were HCMV-seropositive, while the remaining one was HCMV-seronegative. These clonotypes additionally ranked first within the CD3+CD56-NKG2C+ fraction of several donors. Questions lingered over whether expanded NKG2C+ T cell clones were HCMV-specific.

The J gene is TRBJ2-1, the V gene TRBV28; 7 bases align to TRBD2. Sample: CD8+ T cells sorted from PBMCs, taken 11 to 12 days after vaccination. The receptor was isolated from a man in his forties or fifties who received an inactivated influenza vaccine. The CDR3 is CASSLSSGAVSYNEQFF. The DNA of the CDR3 is TGTGCCAGCAGCCTCTCTAGCGGAGCTGTCTCCTACAATGAGCAGTTCTTC.